One and the same sample provided the 32 T cell receptor beta chains below, sequenced in a study of cytomegalovirus exposure and HLA in healthy donors. The PCR used 60 Vbeta and 13 Jbeta primers. The method was immunoSEQ multiplex PCR; TCRdb's version includes in-frame clones alone and lacks a portion of them. The sample lists roughly 180,000 clones; approximately 83% were seen once. Sequenced sample: PBMCs. Receptors originate from a man aged 18 to 30 in good health and CMV-seropositive.

This chain uses TRBV6-1 with TRBJ1-1; 11 nucleotides match TRBD1. The ends lost 4 bases at V and 5 bases at J; junction bases unmatched: 6. CDR1 and CDR2 from the germline V gene are MNHNS and SASEGT. This CDR3 is built from 15 residues. Written as DNA, the CDR3 is TGTGCCAGCAGTGGGGGACAGGGGGTATGGACTGAAGCTTTCTTT. This encodes CASSGGQGVWTEAFF.

The chain uses TRBV19 and TRBJ2-5, with D possibly being TRBD1 (6 bases). The J call is doubtful: the DNA matches TRBJ2-7 better. The CDR3 is 13 residues long. CDR1 is LNHDA, CDR2 SQIVND, per germline (reference sequence). The CDR3 is CASSPDGGHEQYF. In DNA form, the CDR3 reads TGTGCCAGTAGTCCAGATGGGGGCCACGAGCAGTACTTC.

Only one count was recorded for this clone. The chain combines TRBV19 with TRBJ1-2, with 8 nucleotides matching TRBD1. V lost 8 bases to trimming and J lost 4 bases; unmatched junction nucleotides: 9. This CDR3 has 14 amino acids. From germline, CDR1 is LNHDA and CDR2 SQIVND (reference sequence). The CDR3 bases are TGTGCCAGTGACTACAGGGGGAATTCCTATGGCTACACCTTC. Encoded protein: CASDYRGNSYGYTF.

This chain joins TRBV5-4 and TRBJ1-2; D is ambiguous. From germline, CDR1 is SGHNT and CDR2 YYREEE (reference sequence). Trimming removed 1 base at V and 3 bases at J, with 16 bases between. This CDR3 has 16 residues. In nucleotides, the CDR3 is TGTGCCAGCAGCTTGCTTTCCGGAGTGTTTGACTATGGCTACACCTTC. It yields the protein CASSLLSGVFDYGYTF.

The chain couples TRBV7-2 to TRBJ2-5, with TRBD2 identical over 7 bases. CDR3 size: 14 residues. J was trimmed by 7 bases and V by 4 bases; bases with no gene match: 9. CDR1 SGHTA and CDR2 FQGNSA come from the germline V gene. The CDR3 region has the DNA TGTGCCAGCAGCTCGTCTAGCGGCCGAGGGACCCAGTACTTC. Translated, it gives CASSSSSGRGTQYF.

CDR3 protein: CATSYDRGRPVETQYF. The CDR3 region has the DNA TGTGCCACCAGCTATGACAGGGGGCGCCCCGTAGAGACCCAGTACTTC. The genes are TRBV15 and TRBJ2-5; TRBD1 matches 10 bases. Germline values: CDR1 LNHNV, CDR2 YYDKDF (reference sequence). J was trimmed by 4 bases and V by 5 bases; bases with no gene match: 10. This CDR3 is 16 amino acids long.

The rearrangement links TRBV7-9 to TRBJ1-1; D is ambiguous. The CDR3 loop spans 14 amino acids. V lost 3 bases and J 4 bases, leaving 12 bases between the germline ends. Per the germline V gene, CDR1 is SEHNR and CDR2 is FQNEAQ (reference sequence). CDR3 in amino acids: CASSFNSGSTEAFF. CDR3 in DNA: TGTGCCAGCAGCTTCAATTCGGGGAGCACTGAAGCTTTCTTT.

This clone occurred once. Other nucleotide sequences from this sample produce the same CDR3. The CDR3 DNA reads TGTGCCAGCAGCCGCCCCGGACAGGGGGGCCACGAGCAGTACTTC. Translated: CASSRPGQGGHEQYF. The chain links TRBV13 to TRBJ2-7, with 10 bases fitting TRBD1. The CDR3 contains 15 residues. Germline CDR1 and CDR2: PRHDT and FYEKMQ (reference sequence). The V segment lost 5 bases and the J segment 5 bases; nucleotides outside the gene matches: 9.

The chain couples TRBV6-6 to TRBJ1-4, with D possibly being TRBD1 (6 bases). Looked up from germline, CDR1 is MNHNY and CDR2 is SVGAGI (reference sequence). V lost 7 bases to trimming and J lost 0 bases, with 12 bases between them. The CDR3 runs 15 residues. The CDR3 DNA sequence: TGTGCCAGCATGCAACAGGGCTCAACTAATGAAAAACTGTTTTTT. Translated, it gives CASMQQGSTNEKLFF.

V gene TRBV19 combines with J gene TRBJ2-2, with 8 bases matching TRBD2. The CDR3 is 14 amino acids. The J segment lost 5 bases and the V segment lost 3 bases, leaving 2 bases of the junction unmatched. CDR1 is LNHDA and CDR2 is SQIVND in the germline V gene (reference sequence). CDR3 bases: TGTGCCAGTAGTATCACTAGCGGAACCGGGGAGCTGTTTTTT. This encodes CASSITSGTGELFF.

J is TRBJ1-2 and V is TRBV6-5, with 8 bases identical to TRBD1. The CDR3 spans 14 residues. V trimming: 4 bases; J trimming: 7 bases; junction bases outside the gene matches: 8. Germline V gene sequence: CDR1 MNHEY, CDR2 SVGAGI. Here the CDR3 reads CASSSGTGFIGYTF. CDR3 nucleotide sequence: TGTGCCAGCAGTTCCGGGACAGGTTTCATTGGCTACACCTTC.

V is TRBV6-6 and J is TRBJ2-2; TRBD2 might be the D (6 bases). The CDR3 is 15 residues long. CDR1 and CDR2 (germline): MNHNY, SVGAGI (reference sequence). With 5 bases removed from V and 1 base from J, the gap between germline ends came to 11 bases. The CDR3 bases are TGTGCCAGCAGTATGACTAGTAAGAACACCGGGGAGCTGTTTTTT. Protein: CASSMTSKNTGELFF.

V is TRBV5-4 and J is TRBJ2-5; TRBD2 matches at 11 bases. This CDR3 has 16 amino acids. Germline trimming cut 3 bases from V and 5 bases from J; bases unmatched to any gene: 9. Germline V CDR1 and CDR2: SGHNT, YYREEE (reference sequence). CDR3 in amino acids: CASSYSGGAVGETQYF. The CDR3 bases are TGTGCCAGCAGCTATAGCGGGGGGGCAGTCGGGGAGACCCAGTACTTC.

This clone was observed a single time. This chain links TRBV10-3 with TRBJ2-2; the D is unclear. V was trimmed by 10 bases and J by 1 base, leaving 13 bases between them. This CDR3 is built from 14 residues. Germline CDR1 is ENHRY and CDR2 is SYGVKD. CDR3 nucleotides: TGTGCCACCACGAGTCTCCAGAACACCGGGGAGCTGTTTTTT. This codes for CATTSLQNTGELFF.

The rearrangement joins TRBV18 to TRBJ2-7, with D possibly matching TRBD2 (5 bases). The germline gives CDR1 KGHSH, CDR2 LQKENI. The CDR3 contains 15 residues. V was shortened by 0 bases and J by 4 bases, with 13 bases between the two germline ends. This CDR3 is CASSPPAGQNYEQYF. The CDR3 region has the DNA TGTGCCAGCTCACCACCGGCGGGCCAGAATTACGAGCAGTACTTC.

The gene calls are TRBV30 and TRBJ2-4, with TRBD1 as a possible D gene (6 bases). V lost 5 bases and J lost 7, with 9 bases in between. This CDR3 has 11 residues. The germline CDR1 and CDR2 sequences are GTSNPN and SVGIG (reference sequence). CDR3: CAWDQGNIQYF. The CDR3 DNA is TGTGCCTGGGACCAGGGGAACATTCAGTACTTC.

The chain links TRBV6-6 to TRBJ1-6; 7 positions match TRBD1. CDR1 and CDR2 (germline): MNHNY, SVGAGI (reference sequence). The CDR3 totals 16 residues. With V trimmed by 10 bases and J by 0 bases, 9 bases remained unmatched. The CDR3 nucleotides read TGTGCCACTAGAGACAGGGCGGGCTCCTATAATTCACCCCTCCACTTT. Translating it yields CATRDRAGSYNSPLHF.

In regard to this clone: Other DNA sequences in this sample translate to the same CDR3. The chain combines TRBV5-4 with TRBJ1-3; D is uncertain. The CDR3 runs 14 residues. V was trimmed by 0 bases and J by 0 bases, leaving 4 bases between them. Germline CDR1 is SGHNT and CDR2 is YYREEE (reference sequence). The CDR3 is CASSLDSSGNTIYF. CDR3 coding DNA: TGTGCCAGCAGCTTGGACAGCTCTGGAAACACCATATATTTT.

The chain has TRBV27 and TRBJ2-2, with 10 bases lining up with TRBD1. Trimming took 5 bases from V and 6 from J; bases not matched to a gene: 3. This CDR3 is built from 14 residues. Germline CDR1 MNHEY, CDR2 SMNVEV (reference sequence). CDR3 bases: TGTGCCAGCAGTCGGGACAGGGGTGCCGGGGAGCTGTTTTTT. Translating it yields CASSRDRGAGELFF.

The chain links TRBV18 to TRBJ1-2; 9 nucleotides line up with TRBD1. The CDR3 runs 15 residues. The germline V gene has CDR1 KGHSH and CDR2 LQKENI. Germline trimming cut 3 bases from V and 2 bases from J; bases unmatched to any gene: 4. The CDR3 DNA reads as TGTGCCAGCTCACCCCGGGACAGGGCAAACTATGGCTACACCTTC. Protein sequence: CASSPRDRANYGYTF.

The gene calls are TRBV28 and TRBJ1-5, with D possibly being TRBD1 (6 bases). Trimming removed 1 base at V and 6 bases at J, with 10 bases between. The CDR3 covers 14 residues. CDR1 and CDR2 (germline): MDHEN, SYDVKM. Written as DNA, the CDR3 is TGTGCCAGCAGTTTATTACAGGGTCTTCAGCCCCAGCATTTT. It codes for CASSLLQGLQPQHF.

This chain links TRBV7-8 with TRBJ2-2, with 8 bases aligning to TRBD1. There are 15 residues in the CDR3. The germline V gene has CDR1 SGHVS and CDR2 FQNEAQ. J was trimmed by 5 bases and V by 5 bases; bases with no gene match: 7. The CDR3 sequence: CASSPDRVWTGELFF. Written as DNA, the CDR3 is TGTGCCAGCAGCCCGGACAGGGTCTGGACCGGGGAGCTGTTTTTT.

This clone was counted between two and nine times. V is TRBV4-1 and J is TRBJ2-1, with 12 bases that match TRBD2. This CDR3 is 16 amino acids long. The trim removed 1 base at V and 4 bases at J, leaving 2 bases unmatched. Germline CDR1 and CDR2: MGHRA and YSYEKL. CDR3 in DNA: TGCGCCAGCAGCCAAGCTAGCGGGGGGGTATACAATGAGCAGTTCTTC. It encodes CASSQASGGVYNEQFF.

The chain employs TRBV6-1 and TRBJ1-1, with D perhaps TRBD1 (6 bases). Trimming removed 2 bases from V and 3 bases from J, with 22 bases in between. In germline, CDR1 is MNHNS, CDR2 SASEGT. This CDR3 comprises 18 residues. The DNA of the CDR3 is TGTGCCAGCAGTGAATCAGGGGTTAGTCTTTTTTTGGACACTGAAGCTTTCTTT. Amino acids: CASSESGVSLFLDTEAFF.

The V and J genes are TRBV30 and TRBJ1-3; D might be TRBD1 (5 bases). This CDR3 has 14 amino acids. Germline-derived CDR1 and CDR2 are GTSNPN and SVGIG (reference sequence). V was cut by 2 bases and J by 4 bases, with 12 bases left in between. CDR3 sequence: CAWSLTDKGNTIYF. CDR3 DNA: TGTGCCTGGAGTTTGACGGACAAAGGAAACACCATATATTTT.

The gene calls are TRBV5-1 and TRBJ2-3, with 9 bases fitting TRBD1. Germline loops: CDR1 SGHRS, CDR2 YFSETQ. The CDR3 is made up of 15 amino acids. J lost 9 bases, V lost 2 bases, and 10 bases had no gene match. CDR3 in amino acids: CASSFRDRVTETQYF. The CDR3 DNA reads TGCGCCAGCAGCTTCCGGGACAGGGTTACGGAAACGCAGTATTTT.

This chain uses TRBV10-1 with TRBJ2-7; D is unresolved. Trimming removed 4 bases at V and 3 bases at J, with 13 bases between. CDR3 size: 14 residues. Looked up from germline, CDR1 is WNHNN and CDR2 is SYGVQD (reference sequence). CDR3 sequence (DNA): TGCGCCAGCAGTGCAGACTTCGCGATCTACGAGCAGTACTTC. This encodes CASSADFAIYEQYF.

The rearrangement links TRBV4-2 to TRBJ1-2, with TRBD1 matching 8 bases. From germline, CDR1 is LGHNA and CDR2 YNFKEQ. The CDR3 loop spans 16 amino acids. Germline trimming cut 2 bases from V and 2 bases from J; bases unmatched to any gene: 7. Written as DNA, the CDR3 is TGTGCCAGCAGCCAACCACCTGGACAGGGCAACTATGGCTACACCTTC. It codes for CASSQPPGQGNYGYTF.

The chain employs TRBV5-4 and TRBJ1-1, with 7 bases identical to TRBD1. The CDR3 runs to 16 residues. The V gene end was trimmed by 0 bases and the J gene end by 1 base; junction bases not matched to a gene: 6. CDR1 SGHNT and CDR2 YYREEE come from the germline V gene (reference sequence). Here the CDR3 reads CASSLARAGGNTEAFF. Written as DNA, the CDR3 is TGTGCCAGCAGCTTGGCCAGGGCAGGGGGGAACACTGAAGCTTTCTTT.

J is TRBJ2-5 and V is TRBV30; D might be TRBD1 (6 bases). CDR1 GTSNPN and CDR2 SVGIG come from the germline V gene (reference sequence). The CDR3 has 14 residues. V was shortened by 4 bases and J by 5 bases, with 17 bases between the two germline ends. This CDR3 reads CAWTRDTRGETQYF. Here the CDR3 DNA reads TGTGCCTGGACCCGGGACACCCGCGGGGAGACCCAGTACTTC.

The J gene is TRBJ2-7, the V gene TRBV2; D possibly corresponds to TRBD2 (5 bases). Trimming cost V 6 bases and J 7 bases, with 10 bases left between them. Per the germline V gene, CDR1 is SNHLY and CDR2 is FYNNEI. The CDR3 contains 11 residues. CDR3 DNA sequence: TGTGCCAGCAGCCCCGCGGGTGAGCAGTACTTC. This gives the protein CASSPAGEQYF.

The genes are TRBV9 and TRBJ2-1, with 8 bases matching TRBD2. Losses at the gene ends were 4 bases for V and 4 bases for J; bases not matched to a gene: 7. CDR3 length equals 15 residues. In germline, CDR1 is SGDLS, CDR2 YYNGEE. The CDR3 bases are TGTGCCAGCAGCTCGATCGGGACTAGTTACAATGAGCAGTTCTTC. Its translation: CASSSIGTSYNEQFF. The full variable domain, in which reference TRBV9 and TRBJ2-1 provide the parts outside the CDR3, is DSGVTQTPKHLITATGQRVTLRCSPRSGDLSVYWYQQSLDQGLQFLIQYYNGEERAKGNILERFSAQQFPDLHSELNLSSLELGDSALYFCASSSIGTSYNEQFFGPGTRLTVL.